The 11 T cell receptor beta chains in this list originate from one sample, sequenced in a study of siplizumab effects on memory and regulatory T cells. Sequenced by immunoSEQ multiplex PCR; TCRdb stores in-frame clones only, minus some. The table has roughly 100,000 clones, 93% seen once. The sequencing sample was made of Tregs sorted from blood. Every receptor here comes from a human donor in good health.

This clone was counted a single time. The gene calls are TRBV7-9 and TRBJ2-3; 7 nucleotides match TRBD2. CDR1 and CDR2 from the germline V gene are SEHNR and FQNEAQ (reference sequence). After removal of 8 bases from V and 4 bases from J, the junction contained 12 bases not matched to a gene. CDR3 size: 15 residues. This chain's CDR3 is CASAGRGRSSDTQYF. The CDR3 DNA is TGTGCCAGCGCGGGGCGGGGGAGATCTTCAGATACGCAGTATTTT. The full variable domain, rest sourced from reference TRBV7-9 and TRBJ2-3, is DTGVSQNPRHKITKRGQNVTFRCDPISEHNRLYWYRQTLGQGPEFLTYFQNEAQLEKSRLLSDRFSAERPKGSFSTLEIQRTEQGDSAMYLCASAGRGRSSDTQYFGPGTRLTVL.

For this clone: The same CDR3 is also encoded by other DNA sequences in this sample. The genes are TRBV6-6 and TRBJ2-7; D uncertain. This CDR3 region has 11 residues. The V gene lost 0 bases and the J gene lost 7 bases, with 4 bases spanning the gap. Germline CDR1 reads MNHNY; CDR2 reads SVGAGI (reference sequence). DNA for the CDR3: TGTGCCAGCAGTTACTCCAGGGAGCAGTACTTC. Protein: CASSYSREQYF.

This clone appeared a single time. The chain is built from TRBV19 and TRBJ1-1; D perhaps matches TRBD1 (5 bases). Trimming took off 5 bases at V and 0 bases at J, with 10 bases between the two ends. Germline values: CDR1 LNHDA, CDR2 SQIVND (reference sequence). CDR3 length: 14 amino acids. For the CDR3, the DNA is TGTGCCAGTAGTTTAAGGGGCTTGAACACTGAAGCTTTCTTT. Encoded protein: CASSLRGLNTEAFF.

This chain joins TRBV7-8 and TRBJ2-3; D unresolved. Deletions cut 5 bases from V and 4 bases from J, with 19 bases between. CDR1 is SGHVS and CDR2 is FQNEAQ in the germline V gene. This CDR3 is 16 amino acids long. The CDR3 is CASSADLSGSADTQYF. The CDR3 DNA reads TGTGCCAGCAGCGCGGACCTTAGTGGCTCCGCAGATACGCAGTATTTT.

The chain carries TRBV10-3 and TRBJ1-5; unclear D gene. Trimming took 0 bases from V and 11 from J, leaving 8 bases between them. Germline V CDR1 and CDR2: ENHRY, SYGVKD. The CDR3 runs to 12 residues. The CDR3 DNA reads as TGTGCCATCAGTGAGTCGATGACGGCCCAGCATTTT. It translates to CAISESMTAQHF.

This chain uses TRBV19 with TRBJ1-2; 7 bases are a match to TRBD1. The CDR3 spans 12 residues. Germline CDR1 reads LNHDA; CDR2 reads SQIVND (reference sequence). After removal of 5 bases from V and 5 bases from J, the junction contained 2 bases not matched to a gene. The CDR3 here is CASSVQGYGYTF. The CDR3 DNA is TGTGCCAGTAGTGTACAGGGGTATGGCTACACCTTC.

This sequence joins TRBV7-2 and TRBJ2-5, with TRBD2 matching 8 bases. The CDR3 contains 15 residues. Trimming took 4 bases from V and 2 from J; bases not matched to a gene: 6. Germline V gene lookup returns CDR1 SGHTA and CDR2 FQGNSA. The chain's CDR3 is CASSSVAGRQETQYF. CDR3 DNA sequence: TGTGCCAGCAGCTCCGTAGCGGGGCGACAAGAGACCCAGTACTTC.

V and J are TRBV6-1 and TRBJ2-1; D is undetermined. Between the trimmed V and J ends, which lost 8 bases and 4 bases, there was a span of 15 bases. The V gene's germline CDR1 is MNHNS and CDR2 SASEGT. The CDR3 is made up of 14 amino acids. This chain's CDR3 is CASCPYREYNEQFF. CDR3 nucleotides: TGTGCCAGCTGTCCGTACAGAGAGTACAATGAGCAGTTCTTC.

This chain's CDR3 is CSVARVGQAETQYF. The CDR3 nucleotides read TGCAGCGTTGCTCGGGTAGGGCAGGCAGAGACCCAGTACTTC. The chain joins TRBV29-1 to TRBJ2-5; D unresolved. There are 14 residues in the CDR3. V lost 4 bases and J 4 bases, leaving 16 bases between the germline ends. Germline V gene data show CDR1 as SQVTM and CDR2 as ANQGSEA.

This sequence joins TRBV23-1 and TRBJ2-1; TRBD2 aligns across 8 bases. TRBV23-1 is known as an ORF, though its function is uncertain. The V segment lost 0 bases and the J segment 8 bases; nucleotides outside the gene matches: 12. The CDR3 loop spans 17 amino acids. DNA of the CDR3: TGCGCCAGCAGTCAATCCTTCCGAGCGGGAGATTTCCATGAGCAGTTCTTC. This gives the protein CASSQSFRAGDFHEQFF.

J is TRBJ1-1 and V is TRBV6-6; 7 positions match TRBD1. CDR1 is MNHNY, CDR2 SVGAGI, per germline (reference sequence). After removal of 5 bases from V and 1 base from J, the junction contained 4 bases not matched to a gene. The CDR3 runs to 14 residues. This chain's CDR3 is CASSRQGPNTEAFF. CDR3 in DNA: TGTGCCAGCAGTCGACAGGGTCCGAACACTGAAGCTTTCTTT.